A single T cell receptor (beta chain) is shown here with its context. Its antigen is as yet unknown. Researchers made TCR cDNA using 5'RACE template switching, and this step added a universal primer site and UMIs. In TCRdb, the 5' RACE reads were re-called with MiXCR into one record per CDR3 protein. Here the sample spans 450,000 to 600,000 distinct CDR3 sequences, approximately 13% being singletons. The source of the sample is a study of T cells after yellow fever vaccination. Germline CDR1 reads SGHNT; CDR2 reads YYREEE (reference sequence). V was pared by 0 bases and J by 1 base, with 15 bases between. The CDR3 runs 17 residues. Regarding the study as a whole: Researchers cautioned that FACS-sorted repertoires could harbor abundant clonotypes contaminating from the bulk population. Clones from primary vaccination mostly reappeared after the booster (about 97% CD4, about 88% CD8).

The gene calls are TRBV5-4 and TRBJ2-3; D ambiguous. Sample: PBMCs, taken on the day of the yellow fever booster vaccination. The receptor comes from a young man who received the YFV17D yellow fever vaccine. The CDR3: CASSLGAARTGTDTQYF. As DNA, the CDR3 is TGTGCCAGCAGCTTGGGGGCGGCGAGAACGGGCACAGATACGCAGTATTTT.